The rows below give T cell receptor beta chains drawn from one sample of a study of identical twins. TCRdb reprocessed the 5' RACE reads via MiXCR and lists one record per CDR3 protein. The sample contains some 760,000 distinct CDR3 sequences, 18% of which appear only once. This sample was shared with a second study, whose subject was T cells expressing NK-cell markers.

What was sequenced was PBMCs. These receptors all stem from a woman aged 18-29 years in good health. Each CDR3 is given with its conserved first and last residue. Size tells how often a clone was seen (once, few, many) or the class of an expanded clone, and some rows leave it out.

cdr3_aa: CASSLATSGAYEQYF
clone_size: few
j_call: TRBJ2-7
v_call: TRBV11-2

cdr3_aa: CASSWTRRETQYF
clone_size: NA
j_call: TRBJ2-5
v_call: TRBV12-3/TRBV12-4

cdr3_aa: CASSYSVRGTGELFF
clone_size: NA
j_call: TRBJ2-2
v_call: TRBV6-5

cdr3_aa: CASSLDGLHVEQFF
clone_size: many
j_call: TRBJ2-1
v_call: TRBV7-9

cdr3_aa: CASSRTVVPYEQYF
clone_size: few
j_call: TRBJ2-7
v_call: TRBV12-3/TRBV12-4

cdr3_aa: CASSPIPGLNTGELFF
clone_size: few
j_call: TRBJ2-2
v_call: TRBV12-3/TRBV12-4

cdr3_aa: CASSLVWSSYNEQFF
clone_size: many
j_call: TRBJ2-1
v_call: TRBV7-2

cdr3_aa: CASSPPRQGSSGYTF
clone_size: few
j_call: TRBJ1-2
v_call: TRBV7-9

cdr3_aa: CASSQRTVNNEQFF
clone_size: NA
j_call: TRBJ2-1
v_call: TRBV14

cdr3_aa: CASSLQGGGFF
clone_size: few
j_call: TRBJ2-1
v_call: TRBV12-3/TRBV12-4

cdr3_aa: CASFSRGGNTEAFF
clone_size: NA
j_call: TRBJ1-1
v_call: TRBV5-6

cdr3_aa: CASSLGPPGLLYEQYF
clone_size: NA
j_call: TRBJ2-7
v_call: TRBV7-9

cdr3_aa: CASSLRLAGGSTYNEQFF
clone_size: few
j_call: TRBJ2-1
v_call: TRBV11-2

cdr3_aa: CASSQVGSSYEQYF
clone_size: few
j_call: TRBJ2-7
v_call: TRBV3-1

cdr3_aa: CASSQDSAASGRLGTDTQYF
clone_size: NA
j_call: TRBJ2-3
v_call: TRBV4-3

cdr3_aa: CASSEGVKGNEQFF
clone_size: few
j_call: TRBJ2-1
v_call: TRBV10-1

cdr3_aa: CASSYYGTGVLGGANVLTF
clone_size: NA
j_call: TRBJ2-6
v_call: TRBV6-5

cdr3_aa: CASSLAVRGTDTQYF
clone_size: NA
j_call: TRBJ2-3
v_call: TRBV11-2

cdr3_aa: CSARPTSGGSGETQYF
clone_size: few
j_call: TRBJ2-5
v_call: TRBV20-1

cdr3_aa: CASSITGGYQETQYF
clone_size: NA
j_call: TRBJ2-5
v_call: TRBV18

cdr3_aa: CASSLVVRGEAFF
clone_size: few
j_call: TRBJ1-1
v_call: TRBV11-2

cdr3_aa: CSVAQGGYGYTF
clone_size: few
j_call: TRBJ1-2
v_call: TRBV29-1

cdr3_aa: CSTRDRIDPSTEAFF
clone_size: once
j_call: TRBJ1-1
v_call: TRBV29-1

cdr3_aa: CATSSPDGDRGRPGWHQPQHF
clone_size: NA
j_call: TRBJ1-5
v_call: TRBV15

cdr3_aa: CASSDLTGADGKLFF
clone_size: NA
j_call: TRBJ1-4
v_call: TRBV2

cdr3_aa: CSARGRQGDYNEQFF
clone_size: NA
j_call: TRBJ2-1
v_call: TRBV20-1

cdr3_aa: CASGPPSGPLNEQFF
clone_size: NA
j_call: TRBJ2-1
v_call: TRBV12-5